Each of the 25 T cell receptor beta chains below was sequenced from the same sample in a study of CD8+CD57+ T cells in acquired aplastic anemia. Using genomic DNA as the template, TCR beta VDJ and CDR3 profiling was carried out. TCRdb reprocessed the reads via MiXCR and lists one record per CDR3 protein. The table shows 200,000 to 250,000 distinct CDR3 sequences, with more than 55% occurring only once. Patients sequenced had flow cytometry evidence of CD8+CD57+ cell expansion. What was sequenced was sorted CD4+, CD8+, or CD8+CD57+ T cells (not recorded which) from PBMCs. The receptors were sampled from a human donor with aplastic anemia.

The CDR3 spells CASSFITGSSTGELFF. For the CDR3, the DNA is TGTGCCAGCAGCTTTATCACAGGGAGTAGCACCGGGGAGCTGTTTTTT. The V gene is TRBV7-9, the J gene TRBJ2-2, with D possibly matching TRBD1 (6 bases). The CDR3 spans 16 residues. V shed 3 bases and J shed 4 bases, with 15 bases lying between them. The germline gives CDR1 SEHNR, CDR2 FQNEAQ (reference sequence). Complete variable domain (other parts from reference TRBV7-9 and TRBJ2-2): DTGVSQNPRHKITKRGQNVTFRCDPISEHNRLYWYRQTLGQGPEFLTYFQNEAQLEKSRLLSDRFSAERPKGSFSTLEIQRTEQGDSAMYLCASSFITGSSTGELFFGEGSRLTVL.

This clonotype is categorized as medium-sized. The rearrangement uses TRBV28 and TRBJ2-7; 7 bases fit TRBD1. This CDR3 is 15 amino acids long. CDR1 and CDR2 from the germline V gene are MDHEN and SYDVKM. The junction had 8 bases not matched to a gene; V was cut back by 6 bases and J by 0 bases. CDR3: CASRIDRASSYEQYF. The CDR3 region has the DNA TGTGCCAGCAGGATTGACAGGGCGAGCTCCTACGAGCAGTACTTC.

This clonotype was observed a few times. The chain couples TRBV13 to TRBJ2-3; D unclear. V dropped 3 bases and J dropped 6 bases, with 10 bases sitting between them. This CDR3 region has 13 residues. Germline-derived CDR1 and CDR2 are PRHDT and FYEKMQ (reference sequence). The CDR3 sequence is CASSLEGWDTQYF. The DNA of the CDR3 is TGTGCCAGCAGCTTGGAAGGGTGGGATACGCAGTATTTT.

The genes are TRBV12-3 or TRBV12-4 and TRBJ1-2, with TRBD1 identical over 7 bases. This CDR3 spans 12 amino acids. Trimming cost V 9 bases and J 4 bases; bases outside gene matches: 5. The chain's CDR3 is CASTTGIYGYTF. CDR3 nucleotide sequence: TGTGCCAGTACGACAGGGATCTATGGCTACACCTTC.

This CDR3 is CASLASGRVGADTQYF. The CDR3, as DNA: TGTGCCAGTTTGGCTAGCGGGAGGGTTGGGGCAGATACGCAGTATTTT. The chain employs TRBV19 and TRBJ2-3, with 12 positions matching TRBD2. The CDR3 runs 16 residues. The J segment lost 4 bases and the V segment lost 8 bases, leaving 10 bases of the junction unmatched. The germline gives CDR1 LNHDA, CDR2 SQIVND (reference sequence). Using reference TRBV19 and TRBJ2-3 for the parts outside the CDR3, the full variable domain is DGGITQSPKYLFRKEGQNVTLSCEQNLNHDAMYWYRQDPGQGLRLIYYSQIVNDFQKGDIAEGYSVSREKKESFPLTVTSAQKNPTAFYLCASLASGRVGADTQYFGPGTRLTVL.

This clonotype was seen only a few times. The rearrangement uses TRBV15 and TRBJ2-3; weak D call: TRBD1 (6 bases). CDR1 and CDR2 (germline): LNHNV, YYDKDF (reference sequence). V dropped 5 bases and J dropped 6 bases, with 21 bases sitting between them. This CDR3 spans 16 amino acids. The CDR3 nucleotides are TGTGCCACCAGCGCCCGTGGGGGCGTCCTGGCGGATACGCAGTATTTT. It is translated as CATSARGGVLADTQYF.

This chain joins TRBV2 and TRBJ2-7; D gene uncertain. The V gene lost 1 base and the J gene lost 4 bases, with 5 bases spanning the gap. The length of the CDR3 is 12 residues. The V gene's germline CDR1 is SNHLY and CDR2 FYNNEI. The DNA for the CDR3 is TGTGCCAGCAGTGAAGAGGAGTACGAGCAGTACTTC. Translation gives CASSEEEYEQYF.

The J gene is TRBJ2-7, the V gene TRBV7-9; D gene uncertain. Germline CDR1 SEHNR, CDR2 FQNEAQ (reference sequence). The length of the CDR3 is 13 residues. V was pared by 6 bases and J by 2 bases, with 11 bases between. The CDR3 loop is CASRLTEAYEQYF. CDR3 DNA: TGTGCCAGCAGATTGACGGAAGCCTACGAGCAGTACTTC.

The V and J genes are TRBV10-3 and TRBJ2-3; 9 bases match TRBD2. With V trimmed by 0 bases and J by 2 bases, 12 bases remained unmatched. Germline V gives CDR1 ENHRY, CDR2 SYGVKD. The length of the CDR3 is 19 residues. For the CDR3, the DNA is TGTGCCATCAGTGAGTCTCCACCAAGCGGGAGGAGGGCCACAGATACGCAGTATTTT. This codes for CAISESPPSGRRATDTQYF.

This clonotype was seen at least ten times. V is TRBV6-5 and J is TRBJ2-1; perhaps TRBD1 as D (5 bases). The germline V gene has CDR1 MNHEY and CDR2 SVGAGI. This CDR3 contains 13 residues. Trimming cost V 2 bases and J 4 bases, with 6 bases left between them. Here the CDR3 DNA reads TGTGCCAGCAGTTACAGGGGATACAATGAGCAGTTCTTC. Residues: CASSYRGYNEQFF.

The V and J genes are TRBV7-2 and TRBJ2-7; tentative D call: TRBD1 (5 bases). The germline V gene encodes CDR1 SGHTA and CDR2 FQGNSA. The V end was cut by 1 base, the J end by 2 bases, with 9 bases between. CDR3 length: 14 amino acids. CDR3 loop: CASSLGSGTYEQYF. The CDR3 DNA sequence: TGTGCCAGCAGCTTAGGGTCAGGGACCTACGAGCAGTACTTC.

CDR3 nucleotide sequence: TGTGCCACCAGTGCCATCGGGAGTTCCTACAATGAGCAGTTCTTC. Its translation: CATSAIGSSYNEQFF. This sequence joins TRBV24-1 and TRBJ2-1, with D perhaps TRBD2 (6 bases). The V gene lost 5 bases and the J gene lost 1 base, with 11 bases spanning the gap. The germline V gene has CDR1 KGHDR and CDR2 SFDVKD. The CDR3 has 15 amino acids.

Turning to this clonotype: This may arise from a read error, as a much more abundant clone is one base away. This chain links TRBV7-3 with TRBJ1-1; 7 positions agree with TRBD1. This CDR3 is built from 16 residues. The V segment lost 5 bases and the J segment 5 bases; nucleotides outside the gene matches: 14. Germline CDR1 and CDR2: SGHTA and FQGTGA. CDR3 protein: CASSPTEGQGGTEAFF. DNA of the CDR3: TGTGCCAGCAGCCCGACCGAGGGCCAGGGGGGAACTGAAGCTTTCTTT.

This clonotype was seen only a few times. The rearrangement joins TRBV20-1 to TRBJ2-3; D may correspond to TRBD1 or TRBD2 (5 bases each). The CDR3 is 14 amino acids. Germline assignment: CDR1 DFQATT and CDR2 SNEGSKA (reference sequence). V was pared by 0 bases and J by 5 bases, with 12 bases between. CDR3 region: CSARDLGAGDTQYF. CDR3 DNA sequence: TGCAGTGCTAGAGATCTCGGGGCAGGAGATACGCAGTATTTT.

The J gene is TRBJ2-2, the V gene TRBV19, with 7 nucleotides matching TRBD1. Losses at the gene ends were 8 bases for V and 3 bases for J; bases not matched to a gene: 0. This CDR3 is built from 12 residues. Germline loops: CDR1 LNHDA, CDR2 SQIVND (reference sequence). The CDR3 loop is CASGTDTGELFF. CDR3 nucleotide sequence: TGTGCCAGTGGGACAGACACCGGGGAGCTGTTTTTT. Supplemented by reference TRBV19 and TRBJ2-2, the full variable domain reads DGGITQSPKYLFRKEGQNVTLSCEQNLNHDAMYWYRQDPGQGLRLIYYSQIVNDFQKGDIAEGYSVSREKKESFPLTVTSAQKNPTAFYLCASGTDTGELFFGEGSRLTVL.

This chain connects TRBV7-9 to TRBJ2-3, with D tentatively TRBD2 (5 bases). This CDR3 region has 14 residues. V lost 1 base and J lost 5, with 10 bases in between. CDR1 and CDR2 (germline): SEHNR, FQNEAQ (reference sequence). CDR3 loop: CASSLGPTRDTQYF. The CDR3 bases are TGTGCCAGCAGCTTAGGCCCAACTAGAGATACGCAGTATTTT.

This clonotype was observed a single time. Compared with germline, one end of the junction differs, possibly owing to a read error. The V call is TRBV7-3, the J call TRBJ2-5, with 8 bases that match TRBD1. The CDR3 contains 16 residues. Germline lookup yields CDR1 SGHTA and CDR2 FQGTGA. The CDR3 protein is CASGLGQGAYGETQYF. Written as DNA, the CDR3 is TGTGCCAGCGGCTTAGGACAGGGCGCGTACGGGGAGACCCAGTACTTC.

The chain has TRBV2 and TRBJ2-7; D tentatively fits TRBD1 or TRBD2 (6 bases each). The CDR3 is made up of 14 amino acids. Germline CDR1 and CDR2: SNHLY and FYNNEI. The ends were cut back, 4 bases at V and 1 base at J, with 11 bases in the middle. The DNA of the CDR3 is TGTGCCAGCAGTGGGCGGGGACATTCCTACGAGCAGTACTTC. Its protein is CASSGRGHSYEQYF.

The rearrangement joins TRBV7-9 to TRBJ2-5, with 7 bases aligning to TRBD2. The CDR3 totals 18 residues. The ends lost 4 bases at V and 2 bases at J; junction bases unmatched: 16. Germline V CDR1 and CDR2: SEHNR, FQNEAQ (reference sequence). The CDR3 coding sequence is TGTGCCAGCAGCTCGAACCTCGTATCGGGAGGACGTCAAGAGACCCAGTACTTC. Translation: CASSSNLVSGGRQETQYF.

This clonotype appeared once. This sequence joins TRBV7-9 and TRBJ2-1; a weak D match, TRBD2 (6 bases). Germline loops: CDR1 SEHNR, CDR2 FQNEAQ (reference sequence). V was pared by 9 bases and J by 7 bases, with 22 bases between. There are 15 residues in the CDR3. The CDR3 nucleotides are TGTGCCAGTAGTATAGTCGACGGGAGTACTAATGAGCAGTTCTTC. Amino acids: CASSIVDGSTNEQFF.

J is TRBJ2-2 and V is TRBV25-1; D is unclear. The germline V gene encodes CDR1 MGHDK and CDR2 SYGVNS. Trimming shortened V by 2 bases and J by 6 bases, and 10 bases separated the two germline ends. The CDR3 is 14 residues long. CDR3 region: CASSEGFVSGELFF. The CDR3 DNA sequence: TGTGCCAGCAGTGAAGGTTTTGTCTCCGGGGAGCTGTTTTTT.

This chain links TRBV24-1 with TRBJ2-3; D is unclear. Germline loops: CDR1 KGHDR, CDR2 SFDVKD. The CDR3 spans 16 residues. Trimming removed 3 bases at V and 0 bases at J, with 12 bases between. This CDR3 reads CATSDTALGSTDTQYF. In nucleotides, the CDR3 is TGTGCCACCAGTGATACTGCTTTAGGTAGCACAGATACGCAGTATTTT.

This clonotype has more than one count but fewer than ten. The chain joins TRBV4-1 to TRBJ1-1; TRBD1 might be the D (5 bases). CDR3 size: 13 residues. Trimming took off 4 bases at V and 1 base at J, with 7 bases between the two ends. The germline gives CDR1 MGHRA, CDR2 YSYEKL. In nucleotides, the CDR3 is TGCGCCAGCAGCCCTAGGGGGAACACTGAAGCTTTCTTT. Its protein is CASSPRGNTEAFF.

This chain connects TRBV7-2 to TRBJ2-2; D is ambiguous. Trimming took 3 bases from V and 6 from J, leaving 11 bases between them. The CDR3 length is 14 residues. Germline lookup yields CDR1 SGHTA and CDR2 FQGNSA. Here the CDR3 DNA reads TGTGCCAGCAGCTTCTGGGTTGAGGCCGGGGAGCTGTTTTTT. This gives the protein CASSFWVEAGELFF.

The CDR3, as DNA: TGCAGTGCTAGCTTTTCTCCGGACTCATCCTACGAGCAGTACTTC. Residues: CSASFSPDSSYEQYF. The chain recombines TRBV20-1 with TRBJ2-7; weak D call: TRBD2 (5 bases). The CDR3 contains 15 residues. V was trimmed by 3 bases and J by 1 base, leaving 16 bases between them. Germline lookup yields CDR1 DFQATT and CDR2 SNEGSKA (reference sequence).